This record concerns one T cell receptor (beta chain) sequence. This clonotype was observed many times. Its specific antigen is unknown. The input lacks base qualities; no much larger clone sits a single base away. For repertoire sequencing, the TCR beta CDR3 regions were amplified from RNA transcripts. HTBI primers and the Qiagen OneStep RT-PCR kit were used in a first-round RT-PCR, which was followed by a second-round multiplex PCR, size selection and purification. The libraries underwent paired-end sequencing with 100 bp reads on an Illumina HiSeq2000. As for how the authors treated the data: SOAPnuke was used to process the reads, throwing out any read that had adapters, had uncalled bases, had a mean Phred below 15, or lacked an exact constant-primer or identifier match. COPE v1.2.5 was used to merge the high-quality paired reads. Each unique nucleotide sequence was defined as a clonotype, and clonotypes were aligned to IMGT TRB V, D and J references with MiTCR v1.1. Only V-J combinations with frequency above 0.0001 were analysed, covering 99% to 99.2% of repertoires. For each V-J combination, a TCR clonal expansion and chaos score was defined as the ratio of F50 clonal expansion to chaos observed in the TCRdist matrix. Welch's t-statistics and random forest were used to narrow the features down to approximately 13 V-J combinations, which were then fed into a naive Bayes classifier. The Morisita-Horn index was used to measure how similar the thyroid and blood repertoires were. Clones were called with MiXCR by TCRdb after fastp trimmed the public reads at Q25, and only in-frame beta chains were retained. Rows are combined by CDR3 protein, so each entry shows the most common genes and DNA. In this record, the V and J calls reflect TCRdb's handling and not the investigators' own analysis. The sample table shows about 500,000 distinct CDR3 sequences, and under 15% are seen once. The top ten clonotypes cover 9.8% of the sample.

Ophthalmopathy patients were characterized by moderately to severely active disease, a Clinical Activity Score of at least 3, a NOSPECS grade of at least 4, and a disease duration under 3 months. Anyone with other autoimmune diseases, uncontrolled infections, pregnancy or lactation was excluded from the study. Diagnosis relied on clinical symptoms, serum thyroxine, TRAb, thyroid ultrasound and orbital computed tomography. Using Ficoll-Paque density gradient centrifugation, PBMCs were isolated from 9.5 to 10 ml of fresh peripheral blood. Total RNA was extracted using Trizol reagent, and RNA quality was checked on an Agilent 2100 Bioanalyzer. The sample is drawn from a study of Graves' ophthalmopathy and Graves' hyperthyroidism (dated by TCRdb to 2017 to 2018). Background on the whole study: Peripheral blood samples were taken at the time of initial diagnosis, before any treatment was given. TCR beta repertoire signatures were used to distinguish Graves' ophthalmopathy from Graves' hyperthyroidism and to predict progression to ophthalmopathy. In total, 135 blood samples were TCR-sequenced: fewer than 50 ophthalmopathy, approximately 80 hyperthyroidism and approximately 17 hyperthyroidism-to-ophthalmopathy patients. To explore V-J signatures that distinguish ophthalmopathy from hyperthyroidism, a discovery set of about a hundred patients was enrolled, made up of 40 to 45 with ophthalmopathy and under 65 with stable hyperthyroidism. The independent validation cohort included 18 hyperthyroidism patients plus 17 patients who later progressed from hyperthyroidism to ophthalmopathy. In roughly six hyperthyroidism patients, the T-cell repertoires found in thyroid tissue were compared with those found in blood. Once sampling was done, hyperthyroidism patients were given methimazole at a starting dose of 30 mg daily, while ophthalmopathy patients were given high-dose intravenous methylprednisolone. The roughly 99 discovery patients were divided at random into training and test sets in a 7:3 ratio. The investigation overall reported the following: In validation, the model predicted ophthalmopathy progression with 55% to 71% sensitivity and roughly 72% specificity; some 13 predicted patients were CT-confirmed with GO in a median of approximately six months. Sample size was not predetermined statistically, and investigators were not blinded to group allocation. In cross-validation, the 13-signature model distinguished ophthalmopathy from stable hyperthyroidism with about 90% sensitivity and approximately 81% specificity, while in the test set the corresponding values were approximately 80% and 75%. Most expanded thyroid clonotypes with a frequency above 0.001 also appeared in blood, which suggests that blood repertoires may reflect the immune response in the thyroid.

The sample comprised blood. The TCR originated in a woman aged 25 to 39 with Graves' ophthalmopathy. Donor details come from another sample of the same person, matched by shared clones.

The DNA reads TGTGCCAGCAGCCCCGTAGCTGAAGCTTTCTTT. The encoded protein is CASSPVAEAFF. The chain was built from TRBV9 and TRBJ1-1, with the D gene not clear enough to name. The germline ends are 7 bases apart after V is trimmed by 4 bases and J by 6 bases. The germline V gene encodes CDR1 SGDLS and CDR2 YYNGEE. The cysteine opens and the phenylalanine closes a CDR3 of 11 amino acids. This entry keeps only the CDR3 DNA: 33 bases, framed from base 1.